These 9 T cell receptor beta chains came from one sample sequenced in a study of T cell responses to AZD1222 COVID-19 vaccine. Generated by immunoSEQ multiplex PCR, the TCRdb table keeps only in-frame clones and is missing some. The sample carries about 160,000 clones, 85% to 90% recorded once. The sample consisted of peripheral blood, taken 28 days after the second AZD1222 dose. Receptor source: an adult who received the AZD1222 COVID-19 vaccine.

V and J are TRBV6-1 and TRBJ1-1; D is possibly TRBD1 (5 bases). V was cut by 3 bases and J by 3 bases, with 17 bases left in between. The CDR3 has 16 residues. Germline loops: CDR1 MNHNS, CDR2 SASEGT. CDR3 nucleotide sequence: TGTGCCAGCAGTGATACAATCGGGGGTGGGGACACTGAAGCTTTCTTT. This codes for CASSDTIGGGDTEAFF.

J is TRBJ1-5 and V is TRBV2; TRBD1 matches at 10 bases. The germline V gene has CDR1 SNHLY and CDR2 FYNNEI. There are 15 residues in the CDR3. Unmatched junction bases numbered 9, after V lost 7 bases and J lost 6 bases. This CDR3 is CASNKDRGMSQPQHF. In nucleotides, the CDR3 is TGTGCCAGCAATAAGGACAGGGGGATGAGTCAGCCCCAGCATTTT.

CDR3 bases: TGCGCCAGCAGCTTCGGGGGAAAACTGTTTTTT. Residues: CASSFGGKLFF. The V and J genes are TRBV5-1 and TRBJ1-4; D is perhaps TRBD1 (5 bases). CDR1 and CDR2 from the germline V gene are SGHRS and YFSETQ. V lost 2 bases and J lost 10, with 6 bases in between. The CDR3 sequence is 11 residues long.

V usage is TRBV20-1 and J usage is TRBJ1-5; D is uncertain. Per the germline V gene, CDR1 is DFQATT and CDR2 is SNEGSKA (reference sequence). The CDR3 has 9 amino acids. Deletions cut 7 bases from V and 5 bases from J, with 3 bases between. The CDR3 DNA reads as TGCAGTGGGGATCAGCCCCAGCATTTT. The encoded protein is CSGDQPQHF.

J is TRBJ2-2 and V is TRBV30; 8 bases are a match to TRBD2. The junction had 5 bases not matched to a gene; V was cut back by 4 bases and J by 4 bases. The CDR3 is 14 residues long. The germline gives CDR1 GTSNPN, CDR2 SVGIG (reference sequence). The DNA for the CDR3 is TGTGCCTGGACCCGGCGGGGGGTCACCGGGGAGCTGTTTTTT. It is translated as CAWTRRGVTGELFF.

This sequence joins TRBV7-6 and TRBJ2-3; 10 bases are a match to TRBD2. The CDR3 loop spans 16 amino acids. J was trimmed by 6 bases and V by 2 bases; bases with no gene match: 8. Germline values: CDR1 SGHVS, CDR2 FNYEAQ. The CDR3 DNA follows: TGTGCCAGCAGCTTATCAGCGGGGGGGCCGTCCGATACGCAGTATTTT. As protein: CASSLSAGGPSDTQYF.

The V call is TRBV24-1, the J call TRBJ1-6; 8 positions match TRBD1. Per germline, CDR1 KGHDR and CDR2 SFDVKD. The CDR3 is made up of 18 amino acids. Trimming removed 3 bases from V and 1 base from J; junction bases left unmatched: 7. CDR3 DNA sequence: TGTGCCACCAGTGATCCCCACAGGGGGAAGTCCTATAATTCACCCCTCCACTTT. This codes for CATSDPHRGKSYNSPLHF.

DNA of the CDR3: TGTGCCAGCAGCCAAGGGGGGGCGGTGATCTATGGCTACACCTTC. It translates to CASSQGGAVIYGYTF. The chain joins TRBV2 to TRBJ1-2; D might be TRBD1 (6 bases). The CDR3 is made up of 15 amino acids. The germline gives CDR1 SNHLY, CDR2 FYNNEI. V lost 6 bases to trimming and J lost 4 bases, with 18 bases between them.

V and J are TRBV4-2 and TRBJ2-7; no reliable D call. The CDR3 covers 13 residues. Germline-derived CDR1 and CDR2 are LGHNA and YNFKEQ. V was shortened by 1 base and J by 6 bases, with 10 bases between the two germline ends. In DNA form, the CDR3 reads TGTGCCAGCAGCCAAGGACTTAGTTTCGAGCAGTACTTC. This translates into CASSQGLSFEQYF.